The rows below give T cell receptor beta chains drawn from one sample of a study of response to subunit inactivated influenza vaccine. One entry per CDR3 protein results from TCRdb running MiXCR on the RT-PCR reads. The sample has about 520,000 distinct CDR3 sequences, around 25% seen once; the top ten hold 1.9%. This material consisted of CD4+ T cells sorted from PBMCs, taken approximately 5 days after vaccination. The receptors come from a middle-aged man who received an inactivated influenza vaccine. Both conserved end residues are part of each CDR3. Each record gives: D gene, clone size, V gene, J gene, CDR3 DNA, CDR3 protein. D genes are given only for firm matches. Clone size is given for some rows only: seen once, a few or many times, or a class if the clone is expanded.

d_gene: .
abundance: .
v_gene: TRBV7-8
j_gene: TRBJ2-5
CDR3nt: TGTGCCAGCAGCCGTCGACAGGCTGGTTCGGAGACCCAGTACTTC
CDR3aa: CASSRRQAGSETQYF

d_gene: .
abundance: few
v_gene: TRBV7-9
j_gene: TRBJ1-6
CDR3nt: TGTGCCAGCAGCGGCGGGGCCGGGGCGAGGACACCCCTCCACTTT
CDR3aa: CASSGGAGARTPLHF

d_gene: .
abundance: .
v_gene: TRBV24-1
j_gene: TRBJ2-1
CDR3nt: TGTGCCACCAGTGCCCGACATGCCGGGTATTTCAATGAGCAGTTCTTC
CDR3aa: CATSARHAGYFNEQFF

d_gene: .
abundance: few
v_gene: TRBV28
j_gene: TRBJ2-2
CDR3nt: TGTGCCAGCAGGTCGGGACAACGAACAACCGGGGAGCTGTTTTTT
CDR3aa: CASRSGQRTTGELFF

d_gene: TRBD2
abundance: .
v_gene: TRBV7-2
j_gene: TRBJ2-7
CDR3nt: TGTGCCAGCACTGTTAGCGGGGCCCTCTCCTACGAGCAGTACTTC
CDR3aa: CASTVSGALSYEQYF

d_gene: .
abundance: few
v_gene: TRBV12-3/TRBV12-4
j_gene: TRBJ1-1
CDR3nt: TGTGCCAGCAGAGGGGATGAGAACACTGAAGCTTTCTTT
CDR3aa: CASRGDENTEAFF

d_gene: .
abundance: .
v_gene: TRBV5-1
j_gene: TRBJ2-7
CDR3nt: TGCGCCAGCAGCTTGGCTCAGGCGGGGGCAGGTCGGGAGCAGTACTTC
CDR3aa: CASSLAQAGAGREQYF

d_gene: TRBD1
abundance: .
v_gene: TRBV4-3
j_gene: TRBJ1-6
CDR3nt: TGCGCCAGCAGCCAAGCCGGGACAGGATGGAGCTCCTATAATTCACCCCTCCACTTT
CDR3aa: CASSQAGTGWSSYNSPLHF

d_gene: TRBD1
abundance: .
v_gene: TRBV24-1
j_gene: TRBJ2-1
CDR3nt: TGTGCCACCAGTGCCCGGCCGGGACAGGTCACCGATGAGCAGTTCTTC
CDR3aa: CATSARPGQVTDEQFF

d_gene: TRBD2
abundance: .
v_gene: TRBV6-2/TRBV6-3
j_gene: TRBJ2-3
CDR3nt: TGTGCCAGCAGTGAGACTAGCGGGGGGCGGAATACGCAGTATTTT
CDR3aa: CASSETSGGRNTQYF

d_gene: TRBD2
abundance: few
v_gene: TRBV29-1
j_gene: TRBJ2-3
CDR3nt: TGCAGCGTGATAGCGGGGGTTTGGAATACGCAGTATTTT
CDR3aa: CSVIAGVWNTQYF

d_gene: TRBD2
abundance: few
v_gene: TRBV12-3/TRBV12-4
j_gene: TRBJ2-3
CDR3nt: TGTGCCAGCAGGCTTCATAGCGGGGGAGCAGATACGCAGTATTTT
CDR3aa: CASRLHSGGADTQYF

d_gene: .
abundance: .
v_gene: TRBV2
j_gene: TRBJ1-2
CDR3nt: TGTGCCAGCAGCAGAACGGTGGAGGGCTACACCTTC
CDR3aa: CASSRTVEGYTF

d_gene: .
abundance: .
v_gene: TRBV4-3
j_gene: TRBJ2-1
CDR3nt: TGCGCCAGCAGCCAAGATGGGGTAAACTCCTACAATGAGCAGTTCTTC
CDR3aa: CASSQDGVNSYNEQFF

d_gene: TRBD1
abundance: .
v_gene: TRBV7-2
j_gene: TRBJ1-2
CDR3nt: TGTGCCAGCAGCTACCCGGGACAGGGGGCAGGCTACACCTTC
CDR3aa: CASSYPGQGAGYTF

d_gene: .
abundance: .
v_gene: TRBV11-2
j_gene: TRBJ1-1
CDR3nt: TGTGCCAGCAGCTTAGAAGTCAGGTGGAACACTGAAGCTTTCTTT
CDR3aa: CASSLEVRWNTEAFF

d_gene: TRBD2
abundance: .
v_gene: TRBV20-1
j_gene: TRBJ2-7
CDR3nt: TGCAGTGCTAGAGAATTTCTGAGCGGGAGGACCTACGAGCAGTACTTC
CDR3aa: CSAREFLSGRTYEQYF

d_gene: TRBD2
abundance: .
v_gene: TRBV29-1
j_gene: TRBJ2-2
CDR3nt: TGCAGCGTTGAAAGTGGGAGGGCCAACTCCGGGGAGCTGTTTTTT
CDR3aa: CSVESGRANSGELFF

d_gene: .
abundance: .
v_gene: TRBV7-8
j_gene: TRBJ1-1
CDR3nt: TGTGCCAGCAGCATCGGGCAGATGAACACTGAAGCTTTCTTT
CDR3aa: CASSIGQMNTEAFF

d_gene: TRBD2
abundance: .
v_gene: TRBV28
j_gene: TRBJ2-3
CDR3nt: TGTGCCAGCAGATCTAGCGGGGGGGGAGCAGATACGCAGTATTTT
CDR3aa: CASRSSGGGADTQYF

d_gene: .
abundance: few
v_gene: TRBV29-1
j_gene: TRBJ1-1
CDR3nt: TGCAGCGTTGCGTTTGGGACTGAAGCTTTCTTT
CDR3aa: CSVAFGTEAFF

d_gene: TRBD2
abundance: .
v_gene: TRBV29-1
j_gene: TRBJ2-5
CDR3nt: TGCAGCGTTGGGGGTAGGAGCGGGAGGGCCGGGGAGACCCAGTACTTC
CDR3aa: CSVGGRSGRAGETQYF

d_gene: .
abundance: .
v_gene: TRBV20-1
j_gene: TRBJ2-1
CDR3nt: TGCAGTGCTAGCCGGCGTGCGGGCTCCTACAATGAGCAGTTCTTC
CDR3aa: CSASRRAGSYNEQFF

d_gene: .
abundance: .
v_gene: TRBV5-1
j_gene: TRBJ2-7
CDR3nt: TGCGCCAGCAGCCGAGGGACTTTCGGAGGGTCCCACGAGCAGTACTTC
CDR3aa: CASSRGTFGGSHEQYF

d_gene: .
abundance: .
v_gene: TRBV20-1
j_gene: TRBJ2-4
CDR3nt: TGCAGTGCCCTGGACAGACAAGCGTGGAGGGACATTCAGTACTTC
CDR3aa: CSALDRQAWRDIQYF

d_gene: TRBD1
abundance: .
v_gene: TRBV7-2
j_gene: TRBJ1-1
CDR3nt: TGTGCCAGCAGCGCGAGGACAGGGGCGACGGCTTTCTTT
CDR3aa: CASSARTGATAFF

d_gene: .
abundance: .
v_gene: TRBV7-9
j_gene: TRBJ2-6
CDR3nt: TGTGCCAGCAGCTTAGCTACTGGGGCCAACGTCCTGACTTTC
CDR3aa: CASSLATGANVLTF

d_gene: .
abundance: .
v_gene: TRBV20-1
j_gene: TRBJ2-1
CDR3nt: TGCAGTGCTCCCAGGGCCCCATCGGGGGAGCAGTTCTTC
CDR3aa: CSAPRAPSGEQFF

d_gene: TRBD1
abundance: .
v_gene: TRBV29-1
j_gene: TRBJ1-2
CDR3nt: TGCAGCGTTGGGGGGACAGGGGGACGTACAGGCTACACCTTC
CDR3aa: CSVGGTGGRTGYTF

d_gene: .
abundance: .
v_gene: TRBV5-1
j_gene: TRBJ2-5
CDR3nt: TGCGCCAGCAGCTTGCAGGTACGAGAGACCCAGTACTTC
CDR3aa: CASSLQVRETQYF

d_gene: TRBD2
abundance: .
v_gene: TRBV6-1
j_gene: TRBJ2-7
CDR3nt: TGTGCCACCCAACCGATTACTAGCGGGACCTACGAGCAGTACTTC
CDR3aa: CATQPITSGTYEQYF

d_gene: .
abundance: few
v_gene: TRBV20-1
j_gene: TRBJ2-7
CDR3nt: TGCAGTGCTAGAGATAGCTATGCCTACGAGCAGTACTTC
CDR3aa: CSARDSYAYEQYF

d_gene: TRBD1
abundance: .
v_gene: TRBV6-2/TRBV6-3
j_gene: TRBJ2-7
CDR3nt: TGTGCCAGCAGGGACCCGGGACAGGGCTACGAGCAGTACTTC
CDR3aa: CASRDPGQGYEQYF

d_gene: .
abundance: few
v_gene: TRBV14
j_gene: TRBJ2-2
CDR3nt: TGTGCCAGCAGCCAAGTTTATGGACGGCAGGGGTACACCGGGGAGCTGTTTTTT
CDR3aa: CASSQVYGRQGYTGELFF

d_gene: TRBD2
abundance: once
v_gene: TRBV2
j_gene: TRBJ2-2
CDR3nt: TGTGCCAGCAATTTCGCGGGAGAGAACACCGGGGAGCTGTTTTTT
CDR3aa: CASNFAGENTGELFF

d_gene: .
abundance: .
v_gene: TRBV3-1
j_gene: TRBJ2-5
CDR3nt: TGTGCCAGCAGCCGTATTGGAGAGACCCAGTACTTC
CDR3aa: CASSRIGETQYF

d_gene: TRBD1
abundance: few
v_gene: TRBV5-1
j_gene: TRBJ1-1
CDR3nt: TGCGCCAGCAGCCGGGGACAGATTAACACTGAAGCTTTCTTT
CDR3aa: CASSRGQINTEAFF

d_gene: .
abundance: once
v_gene: TRBV3-1
j_gene: TRBJ2-3
CDR3nt: TGTGCCAGCAGCCAAGATCCAGGGGTCTACACAGATACGCAGTATTTT
CDR3aa: CASSQDPGVYTDTQYF

d_gene: .
abundance: few
v_gene: TRBV10-3
j_gene: TRBJ1-6
CDR3nt: TGTGCCATCTCGAGGAATGATAATTCACCCCTCCACTTT
CDR3aa: CAISRNDNSPLHF

d_gene: TRBD1
abundance: few
v_gene: TRBV28
j_gene: TRBJ2-1
CDR3nt: TGTGCCATCGAACAGGGGTTTGAGCAGTTCTTC
CDR3aa: CAIEQGFEQFF

d_gene: TRBD1
abundance: few
v_gene: TRBV4-1
j_gene: TRBJ2-5
CDR3nt: TGCGCCAGCAGCCAAGAAGGCAGGGGGCGTGAGACCCAGTACTTC
CDR3aa: CASSQEGRGRETQYF